Included here is one T cell receptor beta chain sequence, with context. The target antigen is unknown. Germline trimming cut 5 bases from V and 0 bases from J; bases unmatched to any gene: 7. This CDR3 contains 16 residues. Germline V lookup: CDR1 MNHNY, CDR2 SVGAGI (reference sequence). This sample was included in a study of OX40 agonist ivuxolimab in advanced cancers. Overall study context: Patients receiving dose escalation had hepatocellular carcinoma, melanoma, renal cell or head and neck cancer. Treatment received earlier with anti-PD-1, anti-PD-L1 or anti-CTLA-4 agents was allowed, and 40% had some.

Method: immunoSEQ multiplex PCR; TCRdb's copy keeps in-frame clones and lacks some. The sample contains 70,000 or so clones, 65% to 85% of which appear only once. Points from the study as a whole: At doses 0.1 to 3.0 mg/kg, CD4+ and CD8+ clones expanded.

This specimen consisted of CD4+ or CD8+ T cells sorted from blood, obtained in a trial of the OX40 agonist ivuxolimab. The source of this sequence is an adult with an advanced solid tumor such as melanoma, head and neck, liver or kidney cancer. The J gene is TRBJ1-3, the V gene TRBV6-6; TRBD1 agrees at 7 bases. The CDR3 loop reads CASSGASGGSGNTIYF. The DNA for the CDR3 is TGTGCCAGCAGTGGGGCTTCAGGGGGCTCTGGAAACACCATATATTTT.